Presented here are 18 T cell receptor beta chains from one specimen sequenced in a study of blood T cells in healthy people across ages. The use of a sample-barcoded 5' primer and a J-beta primer mix characterized a second PCR of about 7 to 12 cycles. TCRdb processed the 5' RACE reads anew with MiXCR; each CDR3 protein has one entry. The repertoire includes 870,000 or so distinct CDR3 sequences, around 30% of them detected once, and approximately 15% sits in the top ten. Sample: blood. The origin of the receptors is a woman over 75 in good health.

In the case of this clonotype: With a much larger clone just one base away, this may be a read error. This chain links TRBV10-3 with TRBJ2-5, with D perhaps matching TRBD2 (5 bases). Germline V lookup: CDR1 ENHRY, CDR2 SYGVKD. CDR3 length: 11 amino acids. Trimming took off 6 bases at V and 11 bases at J, with 13 bases between the two ends. DNA for the CDR3: TGTGCCATCAGGGAACTCGGGGAGCAGTACTTC. Protein product: CAIRELGEQYF.

On this clonotype: One base away lies a much larger clone, so this may be a sequencing read error. The CDR3 reads CASNSPGAQLNTEAFF. The CDR3 DNA reads as TGTGCCAGCAACTCCCCGGGGGCACAGTTGAACACTGAAGCTTTCTTT. V usage is TRBV7-9 and J usage is TRBJ1-1; perhaps TRBD1 as D (6 bases). This CDR3 comprises 16 residues. V lost 7 bases to trimming and J lost 0 bases, with 18 bases between them. Germline CDR1 is SEHNR and CDR2 is FQNEAQ (reference sequence).

To note about this clonotype: This sequence may be a read error, since a much larger clone differs from it by one base. This chain connects TRBV5-4 to TRBJ2-3; a weak D match, TRBD2 (7 bases). The V gene's germline CDR1 is SGHNT and CDR2 YYREEE (reference sequence). The CDR3 contains 14 residues. The CDR3 region is CASREGGRRDSQYF. CDR3 sequence (DNA): TGTGCCAGCAGAGAGGGGGGGCGTCGAGATTCGCAGTATTTT.

The chain carries TRBV27 and TRBJ1-3; D might be TRBD1 (5 bases). In germline, CDR1 is MNHEY, CDR2 SMNVEV (reference sequence). The CDR3 runs 17 residues. Between the trimmed V and J ends, which lost 3 bases and 0 bases, there was a span of 15 bases. The CDR3 sequence is CASSLGTTGSSGNTIYF. The CDR3 nucleotides read TGTGCCAGCAGTTTGGGGACGACGGGGAGCTCTGGAAACACCATATATTTT.

J is TRBJ1-1 and V is TRBV28; possibly TRBD1 for D (5 bases). CDR3 length equals 15 residues. Trimming pared 7 bases from V and 0 bases from J, leaving 15 bases between. Germline CDR1 is MDHEN and CDR2 is SYDVKM. The CDR3 region has the DNA TGTGCCAGCAATAAGGGGTCGGGCTTGAACACTGAAGCTTTCTTT. As protein: CASNKGSGLNTEAFF.

This clonotype was counted at least ten times. The J gene is TRBJ1-2, the V gene TRBV20-1, with D tentatively TRBD1 (6 bases). This CDR3 region has 12 residues. Trimming shortened V by 3 bases and J by 4 bases, and 9 bases separated the two germline ends. Germline loops: CDR1 DFQATT, CDR2 SNEGSKA (reference sequence). CDR3 DNA sequence: TGCAGTGCTAGTAAGGGGGGCTATGGCTACACCTTC. Its protein product is CSASKGGYGYTF.

Note on this clonotype: This may stem from a read error, because a much larger clone lies one nucleotide away. V usage is TRBV11-2 and J usage is TRBJ2-5, with 7 bases fitting TRBD1. The last part of the DNA fits TRBJ2-1 better; the J call may be wrong. Germline V gives CDR1 SGHAT, CDR2 FQNNGV. The CDR3 spans 14 residues. The CDR3 loop reads CARIKKGQFETQFF. The CDR3 DNA follows: TGTGCCAGGATAAAGAAGGGACAGTTTGAGACCCAGTTCTTC.

Many counts were recorded for this clonotype. This chain links TRBV6-2 or TRBV6-3 with TRBJ2-3; perhaps D is TRBD1 or TRBD2 (5 bases each). CDR1 is MNHEY, CDR2 SVGEGT, per germline. V dropped 2 bases and J dropped 14 bases, with 17 bases sitting between them. This CDR3 region has 13 residues. The CDR3 DNA is TGTGCCAGCAGTTACGGGGGTCGATCGGCGTGGTATTTT. As protein: CASSYGGRSAWYF.

This clonotype was recorded many times. This sequence joins TRBV25-1 and TRBJ1-6; 7 nucleotides match TRBD1. The CDR3 has 19 residues. Trimming at V came to 4 bases and at J to 3 bases, leaving 15 bases not matched to a gene. Germline V gene sequence: CDR1 MGHDK, CDR2 SYGVNS. CDR3 coding DNA: TGTGCCAGCAGTGCTGTTCGGACAGGACGCCTAAGCTATAATTCACCCCTCCACTTT. Amino acid sequence: CASSAVRTGRLSYNSPLHF.

This clonotype showed up just a few times. Since a much larger clone is just one base distant, this may be a read error. The chain couples TRBV27 to TRBJ1-1; TRBD1 matches 8 bases. This CDR3 has 13 amino acids. Germline values: CDR1 MNHEY, CDR2 SMNVEV (reference sequence). V lost 6 bases to trimming and J lost 8 bases; unmatched junction nucleotides: 8. DNA for the CDR3: TGTGCCAGCAGGGCCAGGGGGCTAACGGAAGCTTTCTTT. Translation gives CASRARGLTEAFF.

Only a few counts were recorded for this clonotype. A much larger clonotype is one base distant, so this may be a read error. The rearrangement joins TRBV12-3 or TRBV12-4 to TRBJ1-2, with TRBD1 as a possible D gene (6 bases). This CDR3 spans 14 amino acids. The V and J ends lost 3 bases and 8 bases respectively, with 16 bases between them. The DNA for the CDR3 is TGTGCCAGCAGTTTGGGGGCAGGGTGCAGGGGCTACACCTTC. Residues: CASSLGAGCRGYTF.

This clonotype was picked up many times. The chain employs TRBV7-2 and TRBJ2-5, with 11 bases matching TRBD2. Germline loops: CDR1 SGHTA, CDR2 FQGNSA. Germline trimming cut 1 base from V and 4 bases from J; bases unmatched to any gene: 11. The CDR3 runs to 18 residues. The CDR3 protein is CASSLVATSGAGSETQYF. Here the CDR3 DNA reads TGTGCCAGCAGCTTAGTTGCGACTAGCGGGGCGGGCTCAGAGACCCAGTACTTC.

The chain joins TRBV5-1 to TRBJ2-7; 7 nucleotides agree with TRBD1. J was trimmed by 4 bases and V by 3 bases; bases with no gene match: 7. The germline gives CDR1 SGHRS, CDR2 YFSETQ. CDR3 size: 14 residues. DNA for the CDR3: TGCGCCAGCAGCTCGACAGGGAATGGGTACGAGCAGTACTTC. It specifies CASSSTGNGYEQYF.

This clonotype was seen at least ten times. The rearrangement joins TRBV7-2 to TRBJ1-4, with 8 positions matching TRBD1. The germline V gene has CDR1 SGHTA and CDR2 FQGNSA. The CDR3 contains 15 residues. J gave up 7 bases and V 3 bases, and 7 bases lay outside the gene matches. The CDR3 DNA reads as TGTGCCAGCAGCTTCCAGGGGGCGCCTAGTGAAAAACTGTTTTTT. As protein: CASSFQGAPSEKLFF.

The chain combines TRBV6-5 with TRBJ2-2, with 12 positions matching TRBD2. V lost 6 bases and J lost 1; bases outside the gene matches: 3. The CDR3 runs to 16 residues. Germline-derived CDR1 and CDR2 are MNHEY and SVGAGI. The CDR3 sequence: CASRGLAGRNTGELFF. CDR3 DNA: TGTGCCAGCAGAGGACTAGCGGGGAGGAACACCGGGGAGCTGTTTTTT.

The chain couples TRBV12-3 or TRBV12-4 to TRBJ2-3; D ambiguous. V lost 7 bases to trimming and J lost 3 bases, with 5 bases between them. The CDR3 contains 11 residues. The CDR3 coding sequence is TGTGCCAGCACAAGAACAGATACGCAGTATTTT. It specifies CASTRTDTQYF.

This chain links TRBV5-1 with TRBJ1-2, with a weak D call TRBD1 (6 bases). The CDR3 runs to 15 residues. Germline assignment: CDR1 SGHRS and CDR2 YFSETQ. Trimming stripped 0 bases from V and 4 bases from J, with 13 bases between. The CDR3 DNA follows: TGCGCCAGCAGCTTGGCCGGGGCAGGGGTCTATGGCTACACCTTC. Translating it yields CASSLAGAGVYGYTF.

Note on this clonotype: This may come from a read error, since a much larger clone is one base off. This chain joins TRBV2 and TRBJ2-7, with TRBD1 identical over 8 bases. Germline lookup yields CDR1 SNHLY and CDR2 FYNNEI. The length of the CDR3 is 13 residues. Here the CDR3 reads CASNGQGSYERYF. CDR3 bases: TGTGCCAGCAACGGACAGGGCTCCTACGAGCGGTACTTC.